Listed here are 10 T cell receptor beta chains from one sample, sequenced in a study of blood T cell repertoires in COVID-19. Clones were sequenced by immunoSEQ multiplex PCR, and TCRdb holds only the in-frame ones, with some missing. In the table there are 85,000 to 120,000 clones, around 80% of which are singletons. The sample comprised peripheral blood. These receptors were collected from an older man with COVID-19, enrolled during active disease.

The chain carries TRBV6-1 and TRBJ1-1; D unresolved. The CDR3 loop spans 14 amino acids. The germline gives CDR1 MNHNS, CDR2 SASEGT. The V end was cut by 1 base, the J end by 3 bases, with 9 bases between. The CDR3 DNA is TGTGCCAGCAGTGAAGTTGAGGGCTACACTGAAGCTTTCTTT. This sequence encodes CASSEVEGYTEAFF.

The sample holds a few counts of this clone. The chain employs TRBV28 and TRBJ1-1; no clear D. CDR1 and CDR2 (germline): MDHEN, SYDVKM. V lost 8 bases, J lost 6 bases, and 10 bases lay in between. CDR3 length equals 11 residues. As DNA, the CDR3 is TGTGCCAGCTGGGGAGAGGCTGAAGCTTTCTTT. It translates to CASWGEAEAFF.

The chain links TRBV9 to TRBJ2-1; the match to TRBD2 covers 8 bases. This CDR3 contains 16 residues. The V gene's germline CDR1 is SGDLS and CDR2 YYNGEE. The trim removed 0 bases at V and 3 bases at J, leaving 5 bases unmatched. The CDR3 region is CASSVEATSGYNEQFF. The CDR3 DNA sequence: TGTGCCAGCAGCGTAGAAGCCACTAGCGGCTACAATGAGCAGTTCTTC.

CDR3 loop: CASSVEGTSLYEQYF. The CDR3 DNA reads TGTGCCAGCAGCGTAGAGGGGACTTCCCTCTACGAGCAGTACTTC. The chain couples TRBV9 to TRBJ2-7; D might be TRBD2 (6 bases). The ends were cut back, 0 bases at V and 3 bases at J, with 13 bases in the middle. Germline values: CDR1 SGDLS, CDR2 YYNGEE. There are 15 residues in the CDR3.

This chain connects TRBV6-6 to TRBJ1-5, with TRBD1 identical over 9 bases. The CDR3 contains 17 residues. J gave up 1 base and V 5 bases, and 9 bases lay outside the gene matches. Germline V gene lookup returns CDR1 MNHNY and CDR2 SVGAGI (reference sequence). The chain's CDR3 is CASSHPGQGTSNQPQHF. The CDR3 DNA follows: TGTGCCAGCAGTCACCCCGGACAGGGGACGAGCAATCAGCCCCAGCATTTT.

There are a few counts of this clone. The chain is built from TRBV28 and TRBJ2-4; D remains ambiguous. The germline V and J ends were trimmed by 7 bases and 0 bases, with 13 bases remaining between them. The germline V gene has CDR1 MDHEN and CDR2 SYDVKM. The CDR3 spans 15 residues. The CDR3 region has the DNA TGTGCCAGCAAGTCGCCGACAATAGCCAAAAACATTCAGTACTTC. Amino acids: CASKSPTIAKNIQYF.

CDR3 in amino acids: CASSQLTGATSSGNTIYF. In DNA form, the CDR3 reads TGCGCCAGCAGCCAACTGACAGGGGCAACCTCCTCTGGAAACACCATATATTTT. This chain joins TRBV4-1 and TRBJ1-3; 8 bases line up with TRBD1. V was clipped by 2 bases and J by 0 bases; unmatched bases: 9. This CDR3 spans 18 amino acids. Germline V gene data show CDR1 as MGHRA and CDR2 as YSYEKL.

This clone was picked up a small number of times. The rearrangement uses TRBV30 and TRBJ2-1; D not resolved. V was cut by 1 base and J by 6 bases, with 7 bases left in between. Looked up from germline, CDR1 is GTSNPN and CDR2 is SVGIG (reference sequence). The CDR3 sequence is 12 residues long. The CDR3 nucleotides are TGTGCCTGGAGTGCTAGTTTCAATGAGCAGTTCTTC. Translated: CAWSASFNEQFF.

The V gene is TRBV6-1, the J gene TRBJ1-1; D is unresolved. Germline CDR1 MNHNS, CDR2 SASEGT. The CDR3 length is 12 residues. Trimming removed 3 bases from V and 2 bases from J, with 4 bases in between. In nucleotides, the CDR3 is TGTGCCAGCAGTGACCTAAACACTGAAGCTTTCTTT. This gives the protein CASSDLNTEAFF.

This chain uses TRBV28 with TRBJ1-4; a possible D gene is TRBD1 (6 bases). Trimming removed 4 bases at V and 16 bases at J, with 28 bases between. The germline V gene encodes CDR1 MDHEN and CDR2 SYDVKM. The CDR3 has 16 residues. In DNA, the CDR3 is TGTGCCAGCAGTTCCCCACTCTCCCGGGGGGGCGGATTGTGGTTTTTT. Translated, it gives CASSSPLSRGGGLWFF.